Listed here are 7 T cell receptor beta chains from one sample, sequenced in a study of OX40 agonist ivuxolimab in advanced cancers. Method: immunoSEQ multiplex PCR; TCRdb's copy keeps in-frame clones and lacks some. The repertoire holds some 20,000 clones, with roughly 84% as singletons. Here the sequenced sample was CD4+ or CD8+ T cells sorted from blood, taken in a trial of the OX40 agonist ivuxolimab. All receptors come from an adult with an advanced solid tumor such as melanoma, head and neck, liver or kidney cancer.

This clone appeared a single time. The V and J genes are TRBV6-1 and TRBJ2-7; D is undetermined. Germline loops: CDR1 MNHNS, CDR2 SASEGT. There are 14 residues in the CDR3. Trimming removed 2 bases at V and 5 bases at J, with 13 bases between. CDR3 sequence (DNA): TGTGCCAGCAGTGAATGGTCGTCGGTCCACGAGCAGTACTTC. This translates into CASSEWSSVHEQYF.

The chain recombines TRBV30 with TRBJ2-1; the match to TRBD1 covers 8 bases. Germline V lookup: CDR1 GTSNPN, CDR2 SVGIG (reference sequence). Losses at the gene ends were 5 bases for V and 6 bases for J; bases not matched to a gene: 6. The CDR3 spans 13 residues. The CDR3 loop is CAWGAGGFNEQFF. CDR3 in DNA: TGTGCCTGGGGGGCAGGGGGCTTCAATGAGCAGTTCTTC.

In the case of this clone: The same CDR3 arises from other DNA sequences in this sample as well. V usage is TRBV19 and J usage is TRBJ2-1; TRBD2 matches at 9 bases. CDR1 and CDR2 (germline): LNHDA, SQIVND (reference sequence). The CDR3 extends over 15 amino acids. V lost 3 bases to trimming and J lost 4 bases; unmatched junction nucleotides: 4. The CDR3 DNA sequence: TGTGCCAGTAGTATTAGCGGGAGTTCATACAATGAGCAGTTCTTC. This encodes CASSISGSSYNEQFF.

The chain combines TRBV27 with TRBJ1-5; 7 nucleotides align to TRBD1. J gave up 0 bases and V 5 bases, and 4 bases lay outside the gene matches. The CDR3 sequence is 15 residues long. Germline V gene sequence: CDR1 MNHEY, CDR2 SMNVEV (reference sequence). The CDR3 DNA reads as TGTGCCAGCAGTGCGACAGGGAATAGCAATCAGCCCCAGCATTTT. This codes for CASSATGNSNQPQHF.

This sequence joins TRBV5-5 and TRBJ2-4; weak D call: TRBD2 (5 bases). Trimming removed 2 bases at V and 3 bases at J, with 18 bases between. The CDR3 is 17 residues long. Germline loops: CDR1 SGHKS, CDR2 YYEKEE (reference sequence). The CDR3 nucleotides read TGTGCCAGCAGCTTTTTCGAGGGTAAACCAGGCAAAAACATTCAGTACTTC. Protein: CASSFFEGKPGKNIQYF.

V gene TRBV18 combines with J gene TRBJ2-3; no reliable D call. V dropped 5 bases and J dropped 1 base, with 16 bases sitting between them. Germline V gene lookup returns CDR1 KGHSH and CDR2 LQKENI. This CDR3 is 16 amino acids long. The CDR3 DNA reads TGTGCCAGCTCATACCCCTCCCTCGTGGGCACAGATACGCAGTATTTT. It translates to CASSYPSLVGTDTQYF.

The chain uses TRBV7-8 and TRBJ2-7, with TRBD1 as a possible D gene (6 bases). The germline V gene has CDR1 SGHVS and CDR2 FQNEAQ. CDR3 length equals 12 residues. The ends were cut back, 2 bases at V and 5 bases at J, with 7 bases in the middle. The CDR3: CASSLRDNEQYF. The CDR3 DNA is TGTGCCAGCAGCTTAAGGGACAACGAGCAGTACTTC.